A single sample gave rise to the 20 T cell receptor beta chains below, sequenced in a study of blood T cell repertoires in COVID-19 (dated by TCRdb to the early 2020s). Library prep was done by the immunoSEQ multiplex PCR assay. Sourced from immuneACCESS, this table was stored by TCRdb with only in-frame sequences that have V and J called. A share of the clones is absent; for the studies checked, an unresolved V gene accounts for under half, and the remainder has no known explanation. In all, the sample holds about 110,000 clones, and about 80% of those were seen once. 16% of the sample lies in the top ten. The sequenced sample was peripheral blood. Receptors originate from a woman aged 80 or over with active or convalescent COVID-19.

The CDR3 nucleotides are TGTGCCAGCAGCCTCGGTTTCGGGGTGCAAGAGACCCAGTACTTC. Translating it yields CASSLGFGVQETQYF. The V and J genes are TRBV5-4 and TRBJ2-5, with D perhaps matching TRBD2 (5 bases). V was pared by 4 bases and J by 2 bases, with 15 bases between. CDR1 and CDR2 from the germline V gene are SGHNT and YYREEE (reference sequence). There are 15 residues in the CDR3.

V usage is TRBV6-5 and J usage is TRBJ1-6; TRBD1 aligns across 7 bases. The CDR3 is made up of 14 amino acids. V trimming: 7 bases; J trimming: 7 bases; junction bases outside the gene matches: 7. Germline loops: CDR1 MNHEY, CDR2 SVGAGI. The CDR3 loop reads CASNPGQLNSPLHF. In DNA, the CDR3 is TGTGCCAGCAATCCGGGACAGTTAAATTCACCCCTCCACTTT.

V and J are TRBV4-1 and TRBJ2-1; 11 nucleotides agree with TRBD1. There are 15 residues in the CDR3. The ends lost 4 bases at V and 8 bases at J; junction bases unmatched: 7. Germline V gene lookup returns CDR1 MGHRA and CDR2 YSYEKL. In nucleotides, the CDR3 is TGCGCCAGCAGCCTCGGACAGGGGGCTTGGGATGAGCAGTTCTTC. This gives the protein CASSLGQGAWDEQFF.

This chain uses TRBV7-2 with TRBJ1-2; perhaps TRBD1 as D (5 bases). Germline V gene lookup returns CDR1 SGHTA and CDR2 FQGNSA. The V end lost 1 base, the J end lost 8 bases, and 11 bases lay between the germline ends. The CDR3 is made up of 13 amino acids. DNA of the CDR3: TGTGCCAGCAGCTTAGGGGCAGGGTGGGGCTACACCTTC. Protein sequence: CASSLGAGWGYTF.

The chain couples TRBV5-1 to TRBJ2-3; 11 bases align to TRBD2. The CDR3 covers 16 residues. Germline V gene lookup returns CDR1 SGHRS and CDR2 YFSETQ. Losses at the gene ends were 2 bases for V and 3 bases for J; bases not matched to a gene: 5. The CDR3 DNA sequence: TGCGCCAGCAGCTTATTAGCGGGAGGGGTGACAGATACGCAGTATTTT. Translated: CASSLLAGGVTDTQYF.

The V and J genes are TRBV7-2 and TRBJ2-5; 8 bases align to TRBD2. The germline V gene encodes CDR1 SGHTA and CDR2 FQGNSA. Germline trimming cut 4 bases from V and 2 bases from J; bases unmatched to any gene: 3. The CDR3 has 14 residues. CDR3 nucleotide sequence: TGTGCCAGCAGCTACCAGCGGGGGCAAGAGACCCAGTACTTC. This encodes CASSYQRGQETQYF.

The rearrangement uses TRBV6-1 and TRBJ2-7, with a weak D call TRBD2 (6 bases). This CDR3 has 14 amino acids. Trimming left V 2 bases short and J 3 bases short, with 11 bases between. CDR1 MNHNS and CDR2 SASEGT come from the germline V gene. CDR3 coding DNA: TGTGCCAGCAGTGAAAGGACGGGAGACTACGAGCAGTACTTC. It codes for CASSERTGDYEQYF.

The CDR3 here is CASSLSAGEIYEQYF. The CDR3 DNA follows: TGCGCCAGCAGCTTATCGGCGGGAGAGATCTACGAGCAGTACTTC. The J gene is TRBJ2-7, the V gene TRBV5-1; 7 bases map to TRBD2. V lost 2 bases and J lost 3; bases outside the gene matches: 8. Germline CDR1 is SGHRS and CDR2 is YFSETQ. This CDR3 has 15 residues.

This clone was counted between two and nine times. This chain connects TRBV7-9 to TRBJ1-6; weak D call: TRBD1 (5 bases). Trimming pared 3 bases from V and 5 bases from J, leaving 11 bases between. CDR3 length: 15 residues. Per the germline V gene, CDR1 is SEHNR and CDR2 is FQNEAQ (reference sequence). This chain's CDR3 is CASSLTAGNNSPLHF. In DNA form, the CDR3 reads TGTGCCAGCAGCTTGACAGCGGGGAATAATTCACCCCTCCACTTT. Together with reference TRBV7-9 and TRBJ1-6, the CDR3 gives the full variable domain: DTGVSQNPRHKITKRGQNVTFRCDPISEHNRLYWYRQTLGQGPEFLTYFQNEAQLEKSRLLSDRFSAERPKGSFSTLEIQRTEQGDSAMYLCASSLTAGNNSPLHFGNGTRLTVT.

The rearrangement links TRBV10-3 to TRBJ2-7; 7 nucleotides agree with TRBD1. The CDR3 extends over 14 amino acids. Germline V lookup: CDR1 ENHRY, CDR2 SYGVKD. J was trimmed by 6 bases and V by 4 bases; bases with no gene match: 9. In DNA, the CDR3 is TGTGCCATCAGTGCGAGGGGGCTTAGTCTCGAGCAGTACTTC. Amino acid sequence: CAISARGLSLEQYF.

In this sample, this clone turned up once. The V call is TRBV5-1, the J call TRBJ1-1; D possibly corresponds to TRBD1 (5 bases). The CDR3 totals 14 residues. The germline V gene encodes CDR1 SGHRS and CDR2 YFSETQ. Trimming cost V 3 bases and J 0 bases, with 9 bases left between them. The CDR3 sequence: CASSSQAVNTEAFF. DNA for the CDR3: TGCGCCAGCAGCTCACAGGCGGTGAACACTGAAGCTTTCTTT. The full variable domain, its missing parts supplied by reference TRBV5-1 and TRBJ1-1, is KAGVTQTPRYLIKTRGQQVTLSCSPISGHRSVSWYQQTPGQGLQFLFEYFSETQRNKGNFPGRFSGRQFSNSRSEMNVSTLELGDSALYLCASSSQAVNTEAFFGQGTRLTVV.

This rearrangement joins TRBV5-1 to TRBJ1-2, with a possible D match to TRBD1 (5 bases). In germline, CDR1 is SGHRS, CDR2 YFSETQ. Trimming took 0 bases from V and 5 from J, leaving 11 bases between them. The CDR3 covers 14 residues. CDR3 protein: CASSLGQQDYGYTF. The CDR3 region has the DNA TGCGCCAGCAGCTTGGGACAGCAAGATTATGGCTACACCTTC.

The rearrangement joins TRBV19 to TRBJ2-7, with 15 positions matching TRBD2. Germline CDR1 is LNHDA and CDR2 is SQIVND (reference sequence). The CDR3 runs to 21 residues. Unmatched junction bases numbered 17, after V lost 5 bases and J lost 0 bases. CDR3: CASSPGLAGGNLPPSSYEQYF. CDR3 nucleotide sequence: TGTGCCAGTAGTCCCGGACTAGCGGGGGGGAATCTACCTCCGTCCTCCTACGAGCAGTACTTC. The whole variable domain, remainder taken from reference TRBV19 and TRBJ2-7, is DGGITQSPKYLFRKEGQNVTLSCEQNLNHDAMYWYRQDPGQGLRLIYYSQIVNDFQKGDIAEGYSVSREKKESFPLTVTSAQKNPTAFYLCASSPGLAGGNLPPSSYEQYFGPGTRLTVT.

This chain joins TRBV20-1 and TRBJ2-1; 9 positions match TRBD2. Germline V lookup: CDR1 DFQATT, CDR2 SNEGSKA (reference sequence). Trimming cost V 3 bases and J 6 bases; bases outside gene matches: 15. This CDR3 has 17 residues. The CDR3 region has the DNA TGCAGTGCTAGTCGTCTAGCGGGATTGAACCGGGCCAATGAGCAGTTCTTC. Its protein is CSASRLAGLNRANEQFF.

This chain links TRBV6-5 with TRBJ2-1; 7 bases line up with TRBD1. V was pared by 5 bases and J by 2 bases, with 6 bases of the junction left unmatched. Germline V gives CDR1 MNHEY, CDR2 SVGAGI. The CDR3 is made up of 15 amino acids. The CDR3 spells CASSRQGPTYNEQFF. The CDR3 nucleotides are TGTGCCAGCAGTCGACAGGGACCCACCTACAATGAGCAGTTCTTC.

This sequence joins TRBV7-3 and TRBJ2-1, with TRBD2 identical over 7 bases. This CDR3 has 15 residues. Trimming cost V 5 bases and J 3 bases; bases outside gene matches: 7. Germline V gives CDR1 SGHTA, CDR2 FQGTGA. The CDR3 region is CASSSPGTNYNEQFF. The DNA for the CDR3 is TGTGCCAGCAGCAGCCCCGGGACTAACTACAATGAGCAGTTCTTC. Full variable domain (missing parts from reference TRBV7-3 and TRBJ2-1): GAGVSQTPSNKVTEKGKYVELRCDPISGHTALYWYRQSLGQGPEFLIYFQGTGAADDSGLPNDRFFAVRPEGSVSTLKIQRTERGDSAVYLCASSSPGTNYNEQFFGPGTRLTVL.

This rearrangement joins TRBV19 to TRBJ1-6; D possibly corresponds to TRBD1 (5 bases). CDR1 LNHDA and CDR2 SQIVND come from the germline V gene (reference sequence). The length of the CDR3 is 14 residues. V dropped 6 bases and J dropped 7 bases, with 13 bases sitting between them. The CDR3 nucleotides are TGTGCCAGTAGGGGCGGCAGGGCCAATTCACCCCTCCACTTT. Translation: CASRGGRANSPLHF.

The V and J genes are TRBV6-1 and TRBJ1-1, with D perhaps TRBD1 (5 bases). Germline V gene sequence: CDR1 MNHNS, CDR2 SASEGT. V dropped 2 bases and J dropped 3 bases, with 22 bases sitting between them. This CDR3 spans 18 amino acids. The CDR3 here is CASSEHPFGRVWDTEAFF. The CDR3, as DNA: TGTGCCAGCAGTGAACACCCCTTTGGCAGGGTCTGGGACACTGAAGCTTTCTTT.

The chain is built from TRBV7-2 and TRBJ2-7, with TRBD2 matching over 9 bases. The CDR3 has 14 amino acids. V lost 2 bases to trimming and J lost 6 bases; unmatched junction nucleotides: 5. Germline V gives CDR1 SGHTA, CDR2 FQGNSA. This CDR3 is CASSLNLAGTEQYF. For the CDR3, the DNA is TGTGCCAGCAGCTTAAATCTAGCGGGAACCGAGCAGTACTTC. Complete variable domain (other parts from reference TRBV7-2 and TRBJ2-7): GAGVSQSPSNKVTEKGKDVELRCDPISGHTALYWYRQSLGQGLEFLIYFQGNSAPDKSGLPSDRFSAERTGGSVSTLTIQRTQQEDSAVYLCASSLNLAGTEQYFGPGTRLTVT.

The rearrangement joins TRBV30 to TRBJ1-5; 10 nucleotides agree with TRBD1. CDR3 length: 14 amino acids. Germline CDR1 is GTSNPN and CDR2 is SVGIG (reference sequence). With 5 bases clipped from V and 5 bases from J, the junction kept 6 bases outside the gene matches. The CDR3: CAWAPGQGYQPQHF. CDR3 bases: TGTGCCTGGGCCCCGGGACAGGGGTATCAGCCCCAGCATTTT. The full variable domain, rest sourced from reference TRBV30 and TRBJ1-5, is SQTIHQWPATLVQPVGSPLSLECTVEGTSNPNLYWYRQAAGRGLQLLFYSVGIGQISSEVPQNLSASRPQDRQFILSSKKLLLSDSGFYLCAWAPGQGYQPQHFGDGTRLSIL.